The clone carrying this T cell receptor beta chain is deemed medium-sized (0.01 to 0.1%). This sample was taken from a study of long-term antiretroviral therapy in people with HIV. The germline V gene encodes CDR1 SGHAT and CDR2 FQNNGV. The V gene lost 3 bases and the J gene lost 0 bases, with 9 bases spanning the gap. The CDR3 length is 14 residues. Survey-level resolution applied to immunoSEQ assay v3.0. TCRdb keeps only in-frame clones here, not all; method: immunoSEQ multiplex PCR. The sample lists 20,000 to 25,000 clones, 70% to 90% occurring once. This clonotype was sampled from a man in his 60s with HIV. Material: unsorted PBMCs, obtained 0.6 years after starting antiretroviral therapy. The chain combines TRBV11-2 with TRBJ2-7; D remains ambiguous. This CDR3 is CASSFTYYSYEQYF. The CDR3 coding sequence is TGTGCCAGCAGCTTTACCTATTACTCCTACGAGCAGTACTTC.